One sample yielded the 18 T cell receptor beta chains listed below, sequenced in a study of CD8 T cell repertoires and HIV-1 epitope variants. Measured with immunoSEQ multiplex PCR; TCRdb has only the in-frame clones, and not every one. The table records 95,000 or so clones, around 75% of them present only once. The sample comprised uncultured baseline CD8+ T cells from peripheral blood mononuclear cells (PBMCs). These receptors were obtained from a male donor with HIV.

The chain combines TRBV6-1 with TRBJ1-2; a weak D match, TRBD1 (5 bases). Trimming removed 7 bases at V and 11 bases at J, with 20 bases between. This CDR3 spans 13 amino acids. Germline-derived CDR1 and CDR2 are MNHNS and SASEGT. CDR3: CASTRDAILGYTF. The CDR3 coding sequence is TGTGCCAGCACAAGGGACGCAATCTTGGGGTACACCTTC.

The chain uses TRBV10-3 and TRBJ2-4; 9 bases agree with TRBD1. Per germline, CDR1 ENHRY and CDR2 SYGVKD. The CDR3 runs 12 residues. The junction had 1 base not matched to a gene; V was cut back by 7 bases and J by 6 bases. CDR3 amino acids: CAIKGQGNIQYF. As DNA, the CDR3 is TGTGCCATCAAGGGACAGGGAAACATTCAGTACTTC.

The chain carries TRBV28 and TRBJ1-2; no reliable D call. The V gene's germline CDR1 is MDHEN and CDR2 SYDVKM. V lost 5 bases and J lost 3, with 13 bases in between. CDR3 length: 14 amino acids. The CDR3 DNA reads as TGTGCCAGCAGTGTCTATGGGGTAGACTATGGCTACACCTTC. Translated, it gives CASSVYGVDYGYTF.

The chain links TRBV7-8 to TRBJ2-3, with TRBD2 matching over 9 bases. Germline V CDR1 and CDR2: SGHVS, FQNEAQ. This CDR3 spans 15 amino acids. Germline trimming cut 5 bases from V and 1 base from J; bases unmatched to any gene: 4. The chain's CDR3 is CASSQKREGTDTQYF. CDR3 DNA sequence: TGTGCCAGCAGCCAAAAGCGGGAGGGCACAGATACGCAGTATTTT.

The V and J genes are TRBV23-1 and TRBJ1-5; D ambiguous. TRBV23-1 is identified as an open reading frame with a role that is uncertain. V lost 7 bases and J 7 bases, leaving 17 bases between the germline ends. This CDR3 spans 14 amino acids. Here the CDR3 reads CASTIKRIWQPQHF. As DNA, the CDR3 is TGCGCCAGCACCATTAAAAGGATATGGCAGCCCCAGCATTTT.

The chain links TRBV7-9 to TRBJ1-6; D remains unclear. Deletions cut 6 bases from V and 10 bases from J, with 16 bases between. This CDR3 is built from 14 residues. CDR1 is SEHNR, CDR2 FQNEAQ, per germline (reference sequence). CDR3 in DNA: TGTGCCAGCAGTAGGGTCAGTTCTAGATCACCCCTCCACTTT. Its translation is CASSRVSSRSPLHF.

CDR3 bases: TGTGCCAGCAGCTTGACCCCCAGGGAGAACACTGAAGCTTTCTTT. It is translated as CASSLTPRENTEAFF. The chain uses TRBV5-6 and TRBJ1-1; tentatively, D is TRBD1 (5 bases). Germline V CDR1 and CDR2: SGHDT, YYEEEE. The CDR3 is made up of 15 amino acids. Deletions cut 1 base from V and 1 base from J, with 11 bases between.

This clone appeared once. V is TRBV28 and J is TRBJ2-5; D possibly matches TRBD1 or TRBD2 (5 bases each). The ends were cut back, 4 bases at V and 4 bases at J, with 7 bases in the middle. The CDR3 length is 12 residues. Germline V lookup: CDR1 MDHEN, CDR2 SYDVKM. CDR3 region: CASSWGRETQYF. CDR3 nucleotides: TGTGCCAGCAGTTGGGGGAGAGAGACCCAGTACTTC.

The J gene is TRBJ1-5, the V gene TRBV19; 9 bases map to TRBD1. The CDR3 totals 13 residues. V was clipped by 11 bases and J by 7 bases; unmatched bases: 9. Per germline, CDR1 LNHDA and CDR2 SQIVND (reference sequence). The CDR3 loop is CASSGTGMQPQHF. CDR3 sequence (DNA): TGTGCCTCCTCCGGGACAGGGATGCAGCCCCAGCATTTT.

This clone has just one count. The rearrangement links TRBV6-6 to TRBJ1-1, with D possibly being TRBD1 (5 bases). With 2 bases removed from V and 3 bases from J, the gap between germline ends came to 10 bases. Germline CDR1 MNHNY, CDR2 SVGAGI (reference sequence). The CDR3 is 14 residues long. The chain's CDR3 is CASSYPGGYTEAFF. The CDR3 DNA follows: TGTGCCAGCAGTTACCCGGGGGGATACACTGAAGCTTTCTTT.

The chain joins TRBV4-1 to TRBJ2-1; no reliable D call. Trimming shortened V by 4 bases and J by 2 bases, and 12 bases separated the two germline ends. The CDR3 extends over 15 amino acids. Germline CDR1 is MGHRA and CDR2 is YSYEKL. The CDR3 loop reads CASSRYLTAYNEQFF. The CDR3 region has the DNA TGCGCCAGCAGCCGATATCTAACAGCCTACAATGAGCAGTTCTTC.

The chain employs TRBV9 and TRBJ2-1, with 10 positions matching TRBD2. The CDR3 extends over 16 amino acids. V shed 4 bases, J shed 10 bases, and the junction held 14 bases outside the gene matches. Germline V lookup: CDR1 SGDLS, CDR2 YYNGEE. The CDR3 protein is CASSPRDSGGAYEQFF. The CDR3 DNA is TGTGCCAGCAGCCCAAGAGACAGCGGGGGGGCTTACGAGCAGTTCTTC.

The chain has TRBV6-5 and TRBJ2-3; 11 nucleotides line up with TRBD1. With 8 bases clipped from V and 8 bases from J, the junction kept 9 bases outside the gene matches. There are 14 residues in the CDR3. The germline V gene encodes CDR1 MNHEY and CDR2 SVGAGI. Here the CDR3 DNA reads TGTGCCAGCGAAGTTGCCGGGACAGGGGGTACGCAGTATTTT. Residues: CASEVAGTGGTQYF.

The chain is built from TRBV5-5 and TRBJ2-7; TRBD2 matches 8 bases. In germline, CDR1 is SGHKS, CDR2 YYEKEE (reference sequence). V was clipped by 4 bases and J by 3 bases; unmatched bases: 6. The CDR3 contains 14 residues. The CDR3 here is CASSTGLGVYEQYF. The CDR3 region has the DNA TGTGCCAGCAGCACGGGACTAGGAGTCTACGAGCAGTACTTC.

The V and J genes are TRBV7-2 and TRBJ2-5; 10 bases map to TRBD1. Per germline, CDR1 SGHTA and CDR2 FQGNSA. The CDR3 has 14 residues. Unmatched junction bases numbered 5, after V lost 5 bases and J lost 5 bases. The CDR3 nucleotides are TGTGCCAGCAGCCCCCGACAGGGGGCGGAGACCCAGTACTTC. It codes for CASSPRQGAETQYF.

This sequence joins TRBV2 and TRBJ2-5; TRBD1 matches at 9 bases. V dropped 5 bases and J dropped 5; count of bases not matched to a gene: 6. CDR3 size: 14 residues. Germline CDR1 is SNHLY and CDR2 is FYNNEI. Written as DNA, the CDR3 is TGTGCCAGCAGTCAGGACAGGGGCTCTGAGACCCAGTACTTC. It codes for CASSQDRGSETQYF.

The rearrangement links TRBV10-3 to TRBJ2-7, with TRBD1 as a possible D gene (6 bases). Germline V gene data show CDR1 as ENHRY and CDR2 as SYGVKD. The V end lost 3 bases, the J end lost 0 bases, and 9 bases lay between the germline ends. CDR3 length: 14 residues. The CDR3 DNA reads TGTGCCATCAGTGACGACAGGACCTCCTACGAGCAGTACTTC. Protein sequence: CAISDDRTSYEQYF.

The chain couples TRBV7-9 to TRBJ1-1; D call uncertain. The ends were cut back, 3 bases at V and 4 bases at J, with 12 bases in the middle. The CDR3 totals 14 residues. The germline V gene has CDR1 SEHNR and CDR2 FQNEAQ (reference sequence). The CDR3, as DNA: TGTGCCAGCAGCTTTGAGGGAATGAGCACTGAAGCTTTCTTT. Amino acids: CASSFEGMSTEAFF.